This TCR beta chain was profiled in a study of blood T cell repertoires in COVID-19. At the level of the study: Some COVID-19 samples were acute and others convalescent; all came from the United States, Italy and Spain. T cells, B-cell-depleted T cells, or PBMCs supplied cDNA or gDNA.

CDR3 length: 14 residues. Trimming removed 8 bases from V and 6 bases from J; junction bases left unmatched: 4. Per the germline V gene, CDR1 is LNHDA and CDR2 is SQIVND (reference sequence). As processed by the authors: The authors estimated nucleated cell counts from reference gene primer amplification. Some clones are missing from TCRdb's copy, which holds only in-frame ones; the method was immunoSEQ multiplex PCR. The D gene and trimming were derived from the DNA, and the V and J assignments and clone size from that table. The sample carries about 380,000 clones, 85% recorded once. The chain uses TRBV19 and TRBJ2-2; TRBD2 aligns across 12 bases. Sample: peripheral blood. This TCR was sampled from a woman under 30 with acute or convalescent COVID-19. CDR3 loop: CASGGLAGSGELFF. The CDR3 nucleotides are TGTGCCAGTGGGGGACTAGCGGGCTCCGGGGAGCTGTTTTTT.